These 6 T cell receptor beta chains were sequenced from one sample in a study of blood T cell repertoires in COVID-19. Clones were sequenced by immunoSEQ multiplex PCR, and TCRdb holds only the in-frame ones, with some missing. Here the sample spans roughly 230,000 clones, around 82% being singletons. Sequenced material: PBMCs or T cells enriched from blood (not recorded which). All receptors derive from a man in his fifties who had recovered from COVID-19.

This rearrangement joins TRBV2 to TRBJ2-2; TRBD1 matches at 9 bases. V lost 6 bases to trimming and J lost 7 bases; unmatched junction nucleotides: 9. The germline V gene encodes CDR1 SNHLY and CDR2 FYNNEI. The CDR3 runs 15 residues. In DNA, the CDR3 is TGTGCCAGCAGGATCGGACAGGGGTGGGGCGGGGAGCTGTTTTTT. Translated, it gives CASRIGQGWGGELFF.

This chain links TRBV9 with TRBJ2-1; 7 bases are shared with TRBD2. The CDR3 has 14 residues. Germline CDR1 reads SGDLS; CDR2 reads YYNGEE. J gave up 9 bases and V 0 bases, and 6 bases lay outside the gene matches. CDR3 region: CASSVGAGVVEQFF. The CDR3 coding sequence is TGTGCCAGCAGCGTAGGGGCGGGAGTTGTTGAGCAGTTCTTC.

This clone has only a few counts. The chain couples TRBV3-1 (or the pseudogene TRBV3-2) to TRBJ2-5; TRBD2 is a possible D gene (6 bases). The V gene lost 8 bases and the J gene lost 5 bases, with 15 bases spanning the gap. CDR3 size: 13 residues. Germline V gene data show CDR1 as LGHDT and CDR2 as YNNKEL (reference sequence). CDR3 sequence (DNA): TGTGCCAGCCATGGGGGGAGGAGGGAGACCCAGTACTTC. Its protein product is CASHGGRRETQYF.

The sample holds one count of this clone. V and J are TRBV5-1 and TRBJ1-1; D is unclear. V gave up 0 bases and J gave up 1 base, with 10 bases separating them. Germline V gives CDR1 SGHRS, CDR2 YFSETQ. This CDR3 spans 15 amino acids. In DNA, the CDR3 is TGCGCCAGCAGCTTGGCCCCTCCGTCGAACACTGAAGCTTTCTTT. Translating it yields CASSLAPPSNTEAFF. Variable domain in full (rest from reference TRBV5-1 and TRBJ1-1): KAGVTQTPRYLIKTRGQQVTLSCSPISGHRSVSWYQQTPGQGLQFLFEYFSETQRNKGNFPGRFSGRQFSNSRSEMNVSTLELGDSALYLCASSLAPPSNTEAFFGQGTRLTVV.

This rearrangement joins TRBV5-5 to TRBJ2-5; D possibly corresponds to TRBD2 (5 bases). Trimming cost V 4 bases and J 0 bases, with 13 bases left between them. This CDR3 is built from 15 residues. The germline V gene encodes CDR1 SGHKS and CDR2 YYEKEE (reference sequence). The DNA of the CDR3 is TGTGCCAGCAGCCTTCCAAGAGGGTACCAAGAGACCCAGTACTTC. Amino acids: CASSLPRGYQETQYF.

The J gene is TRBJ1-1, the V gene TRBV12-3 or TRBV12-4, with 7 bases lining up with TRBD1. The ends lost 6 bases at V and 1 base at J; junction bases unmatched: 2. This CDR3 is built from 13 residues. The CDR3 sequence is CASRGTENTEAFF. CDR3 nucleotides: TGTGCCAGCAGGGGGACAGAGAACACTGAAGCTTTCTTT.